This TCR beta chain was observed in a study of blood T cells in healthy people across ages. Whole-study results and caveats: Using unsorted PBMCs precluded a conclusive naive versus antigen-experienced comparison. Investigators treated diversity estimates from one million T cells as underestimates.

From germline, CDR1 is SQVTM and CDR2 ANQGSEA. Unmatched junction bases numbered 3, after V lost 4 bases and J lost 1 base. This CDR3 has 13 amino acids. A few counts support this clonotype. What it binds is unknown. The study recruited healthy Caucasian donors from Russia who were aged about 6 to 95. The authors ran a second PCR of about 6 to 11 cycles using a sample-barcoded 5' primer and a J-beta primer mix. TCRdb redid the calling of the 5' RACE reads with MiXCR, one entry per CDR3 protein. The data hold 600,000 to 1,000,000 distinct CDR3 sequences, with roughly 50% observed a single time. This sequence originates from a man aged 25 to 45 in good health. V usage is TRBV29-1 and J usage is TRBJ2-5; TRBD1 matches 7 bases. Sequencing was performed on blood. The CDR3, as DNA: TGCAGCGTTGGACAGGGCCTCCAAGAGACCCAGTACTTC. Protein: CSVGQGLQETQYF.